Following are 18 T cell receptor beta chains from one sample sequenced in a study of identical twins. MiXCR was run by TCRdb on the 5' RACE reads, yielding one entry per CDR3 protein. The sample records under 900,000 distinct CDR3 sequences, approximately 13% being singletons. These data are also associated with another study on yellow fever vaccine responses in identical twins.

Sequenced input: PBMCs. The source is a woman aged 18-29 years in good health.

The chain uses TRBV3-1 and TRBJ2-1, with no clear D. Germline CDR1 LGHDT, CDR2 YNNKEL (reference sequence). V dropped 0 bases and J dropped 1 base, with 7 bases sitting between them. The CDR3 spans 15 residues. The CDR3 protein is CASSQDAESYNEQFF. The CDR3 nucleotides read TGTGCCAGCAGCCAAGATGCGGAGTCCTACAATGAGCAGTTCTTC.

This clonotype was seen only a few times. The rearrangement links TRBV20-1 to TRBJ1-2; D not certain. The ends were cut back, 2 bases at V and 7 bases at J, with 11 bases in the middle. This CDR3 comprises 12 residues. Germline-derived CDR1 and CDR2 are DFQATT and SNEGSKA (reference sequence). The CDR3, as DNA: TGCAGTGCTAGACCCAGGACCCTTGGCTACACCTTC. Protein: CSARPRTLGYTF.

The chain uses TRBV28 and TRBJ2-2; a possible D gene is TRBD1 (5 bases). This CDR3 has 15 amino acids. Germline-derived CDR1 and CDR2 are MDHEN and SYDVKM. The V gene lost 8 bases and the J gene lost 1 base, with 14 bases spanning the gap. CDR3 nucleotides: TGTGCCAGCGTCTGGGGCTCCATGAACACCGGGGAGCTGTTTTTT. Translation: CASVWGSMNTGELFF.

This sequence joins TRBV6-1 and TRBJ2-1, with TRBD1 matching over 8 bases. This CDR3 is 19 amino acids long. Germline CDR1 reads MNHNS; CDR2 reads SASEGT. The V gene end was trimmed by 2 bases and the J gene end by 0 bases; junction bases not matched to a gene: 12. CDR3 sequence reads: CASSEIKGTGRSSYNEQFF. The CDR3 bases are TGTGCCAGCAGTGAAATCAAGGGGACAGGCCGGAGCTCCTACAATGAGCAGTTCTTC.

J is TRBJ1-1 and V is TRBV28; 8 bases match TRBD1. Germline trimming cut 2 bases from V and 2 bases from J; bases unmatched to any gene: 4. The V gene's germline CDR1 is MDHEN and CDR2 SYDVKM. The CDR3 totals 15 residues. The CDR3 sequence: CASSLTGGINTEAFF. CDR3 DNA: TGTGCCAGCAGTTTAACAGGGGGGATAAACACTGAAGCTTTCTTT.

The chain combines TRBV20-1 with TRBJ2-3; 10 bases map to TRBD1. Germline CDR1 is DFQATT and CDR2 is SNEGSKA (reference sequence). The CDR3 extends over 13 amino acids. V was clipped by 3 bases and J by 8 bases; unmatched bases: 5. The CDR3 DNA reads as TGCAGTGCTAGGGGGACAGGGGTGGTTACGCAGTATTTT. This translates into CSARGTGVVTQYF.

This chain links TRBV7-9 with TRBJ2-1; D uncertain. This CDR3 has 15 amino acids. V lost 5 bases, J lost 8 bases, and 19 bases lay in between. Germline CDR1 and CDR2: SEHNR and FQNEAQ (reference sequence). The CDR3 spells CASSLGLMAGDEQFF. The DNA for the CDR3 is TGTGCCAGCAGCCTGGGTCTAATGGCCGGCGATGAGCAGTTCTTC.

The chain has TRBV5-1 and TRBJ1-1; D unresolved. This CDR3 contains 14 residues. Germline CDR1 is SGHRS and CDR2 is YFSETQ. V was trimmed by 4 bases and J by 4 bases, leaving 14 bases between them. CDR3 residues: CASSVGRLGTEAFF. CDR3 DNA: TGCGCCAGCAGCGTTGGGCGATTGGGCACTGAAGCTTTCTTT.

This clonotype came up a few times. The V gene is TRBV5-1, the J gene TRBJ2-7, with TRBD2 matching over 11 bases. Unmatched junction bases numbered 7, after V lost 4 bases and J lost 4 bases. Germline V gives CDR1 SGHRS, CDR2 YFSETQ. CDR3 length: 15 amino acids. CDR3 DNA sequence: TGCGCCAGCAGCCCGGAACTAGCGGGAGCTTACGAGCAGTACTTC. Its translation is CASSPELAGAYEQYF.

This clonotype was counted between two and nine times. V is TRBV2 and J is TRBJ2-3, with 9 bases aligning to TRBD2. The V segment lost 10 bases and the J segment 4 bases; nucleotides outside the gene matches: 15. Per the germline V gene, CDR1 is SNHLY and CDR2 is FYNNEI. The CDR3 is 16 residues long. The CDR3 DNA sequence: TGTGCCAACCCGGGACTAGCTTCCCTGTTTGCAGATACGCAGTATTTT. Its protein product is CANPGLASLFADTQYF.

This clonotype was detected many times. A much larger clone sits a single nucleotide away, making a read error possible. The chain joins TRBV12-3 or TRBV12-4 to TRBJ2-1; TRBD2 matches 10 bases. This CDR3 has 14 amino acids. V lost 6 bases to trimming and J lost 5 bases; unmatched junction nucleotides: 4. The CDR3 nucleotides read TGTGCCAGCAGCCTAGCGGGGGCCCACAATGAGCAGTTCTTC. Protein sequence: CASSLAGAHNEQFF.

The sample holds many counts of this clonotype. The CDR3 DNA follows: TGCAGTGCAAGGTGGGGTTATGGCAATCAGCCCCAGCATTTT. This codes for CSARWGYGNQPQHF. The chain links TRBV20-1 to TRBJ1-5; no firm D call. With 6 bases removed from V and 2 bases from J, the gap between germline ends came to 14 bases. Per germline, CDR1 DFQATT and CDR2 SNEGSKA (reference sequence). This CDR3 region has 14 residues.

This clonotype was counted only a few times. The chain joins TRBV6-1 to TRBJ2-3; tentative D call: TRBD2 (6 bases). CDR1 MNHNS and CDR2 SASEGT come from the germline V gene. The V end lost 1 base, the J end lost 4 bases, and 15 bases lay between the germline ends. The CDR3 extends over 16 amino acids. The CDR3: CASSEVKRAVADTQYF. The CDR3 DNA sequence: TGTGCCAGCAGTGAAGTAAAGCGGGCGGTCGCAGATACGCAGTATTTT.

The chain couples TRBV10-3 to TRBJ1-2; TRBD1 might be the D (5 bases). Trimming took 6 bases from V and 3 from J, leaving 14 bases between them. Germline lookup yields CDR1 ENHRY and CDR2 SYGVKD. The CDR3 length is 14 residues. For the CDR3, the DNA is TGTGCCATCAGGGCGGACGGGGGGGACTATGGCTACACCTTC. Its translation: CAIRADGGDYGYTF.

This clonotype was counted a few times. J is TRBJ1-5 and V is TRBV7-6; D is unclear. The CDR3 length is 15 residues. Trimming cost V 5 bases and J 3 bases, with 14 bases left between them. The germline gives CDR1 SGHVS, CDR2 FNYEAQ. For the CDR3, the DNA is TGTGCCAGCAGCCCTACGCCGGAGTACAATCAGCCCCAGCATTTT. Protein product: CASSPTPEYNQPQHF.

This clonotype was detected a few times. V is TRBV6-1 and J is TRBJ2-5; D perhaps matches TRBD1 (6 bases). The length of the CDR3 is 14 residues. The V end lost 6 bases, the J end lost 3 bases, and 14 bases lay between the germline ends. The germline CDR1 and CDR2 sequences are MNHNS and SASEGT. The CDR3 region is CASRSGVGKETQYF. CDR3 nucleotide sequence: TGTGCCAGCAGGTCAGGGGTTGGGAAAGAGACCCAGTACTTC.

V is TRBV6-5 and J is TRBJ2-2; TRBD1 is a possible D gene (6 bases). The CDR3 totals 15 residues. Germline V gives CDR1 MNHEY, CDR2 SVGAGI. The germline V and J ends were trimmed by 2 bases and 3 bases, with 10 bases remaining between them. The CDR3 spells CASSYVPGDTGELFF. In nucleotides, the CDR3 is TGTGCCAGCAGTTACGTCCCAGGGGACACCGGGGAGCTGTTTTTT.

CDR3 sequence reads: CASSWYLAAYYNEQFF. The CDR3 DNA reads TGCGCCAGCAGCTGGTACCTAGCGGCCTACTACAATGAGCAGTTCTTC. This sequence joins TRBV5-1 and TRBJ2-1, with 7 bases matching TRBD2. The CDR3 consists of 16 residues. The junction had 9 bases not matched to a gene; V was cut back by 3 bases and J by 3 bases. CDR1 and CDR2 (germline): SGHRS, YFSETQ.